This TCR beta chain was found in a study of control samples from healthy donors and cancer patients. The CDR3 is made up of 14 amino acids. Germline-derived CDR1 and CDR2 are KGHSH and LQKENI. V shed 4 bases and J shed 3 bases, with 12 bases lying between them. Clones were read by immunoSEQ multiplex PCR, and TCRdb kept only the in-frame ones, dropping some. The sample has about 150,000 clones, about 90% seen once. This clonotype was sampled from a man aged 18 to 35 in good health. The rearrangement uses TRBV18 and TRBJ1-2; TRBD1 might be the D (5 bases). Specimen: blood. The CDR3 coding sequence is TGTGCCAGCTCACAGTCTGGGGGGGACTATGGCTACACCTTC. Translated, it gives CASSQSGGDYGYTF.